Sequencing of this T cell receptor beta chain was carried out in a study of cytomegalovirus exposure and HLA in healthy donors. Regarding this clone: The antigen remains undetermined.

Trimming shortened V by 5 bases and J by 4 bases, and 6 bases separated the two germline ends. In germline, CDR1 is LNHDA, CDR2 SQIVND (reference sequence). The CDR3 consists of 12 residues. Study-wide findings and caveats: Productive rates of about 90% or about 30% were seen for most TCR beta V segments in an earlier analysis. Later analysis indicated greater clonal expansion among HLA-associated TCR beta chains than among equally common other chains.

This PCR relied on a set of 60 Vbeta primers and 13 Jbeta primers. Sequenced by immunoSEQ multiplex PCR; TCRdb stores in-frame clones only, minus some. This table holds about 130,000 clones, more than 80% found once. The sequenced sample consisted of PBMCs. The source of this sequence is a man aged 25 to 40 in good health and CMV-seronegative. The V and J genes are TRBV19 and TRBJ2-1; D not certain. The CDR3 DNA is TGTGCCAGTAGTCCTAGTTACAATGAGCAGTTCTTC. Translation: CASSPSYNEQFF.